This T cell receptor beta chain was identified during a study of cytomegalovirus exposure and HLA in healthy donors. Study at large: A prior study identified 120 million or so unique TCR beta sequences from 200 million or so T cells.

The PCR was carried out with 60 Vbeta primers and 13 Jbeta primers. This table comes from immunoSEQ multiplex PCR, and its TCRdb copy is limited to in-frame clones, with some not included. Here the sample spans around 80,000 clones, roughly 70% being singletons. Notes on the study in general: TRBV6-2, TRBV6-3 and some other V segments were unresolvable in 87-base-pair reads. TCR beta V- and J-gene trimming was later associated with a missense DCLRE1C variant.

The CDR3 runs to 16 residues. Trimming pared 2 bases from V and 7 bases from J, leaving 20 bases between. The germline V gene has CDR1 LGHNA and CDR2 YSLEER. As for this clone: As yet, its antigen is unknown.

This rearrangement joins TRBV4-3 to TRBJ1-1; D is unclear. The source is a man aged 40-55 years in good health and CMV-seropositive. The sample comprised PBMCs. CDR3 bases: TGCGCCAGCAGCCAAATGTGGCGGGCCGCCGTGGGTGAAGCTTTCTTT. Translated, it gives CASSQMWRAAVGEAFF.